This T cell receptor (beta chain) stems from a study of molecular identifiers for immune sequencing clone quantification. Study-wide results and caveats: Clones of above 20 RNA copies carried over 99% of effector molecules; in naive cells they carried under 1%.

V was pared by 5 bases and J by 0 bases, with 13 bases between. Germline V lookup: CDR1 PRHDT, CDR2 FYEKMQ (reference sequence). This CDR3 is built from 15 residues. Turning to this clonotype: Its target is not known.

TCRdb re-called the PCR reads through MiXCR, storing one row per CDR3 protein. This sample has more than 450,000 distinct CDR3 sequences; roughly a fifth occur once, and the top ten carry 0.84%. The source material was naive CD8+ T cells from blood, with Jurkat cell RNA spiked in. The subset: FACS-sorted CD8+CD4-CCR7+CD45RA+ naive T cells. The V and J genes are TRBV13 and TRBJ1-1; possible D gene TRBD1, 5 bases. The sequence was collected from a human donor in good health. Some libraries in this study had Jurkat cell RNA spiked in. The CDR3 spells CASSPQGRVNTEAFF. CDR3 coding DNA: TGTGCCAGCAGCCCCCAGGGCAGGGTGAACACTGAAGCTTTCTTT.